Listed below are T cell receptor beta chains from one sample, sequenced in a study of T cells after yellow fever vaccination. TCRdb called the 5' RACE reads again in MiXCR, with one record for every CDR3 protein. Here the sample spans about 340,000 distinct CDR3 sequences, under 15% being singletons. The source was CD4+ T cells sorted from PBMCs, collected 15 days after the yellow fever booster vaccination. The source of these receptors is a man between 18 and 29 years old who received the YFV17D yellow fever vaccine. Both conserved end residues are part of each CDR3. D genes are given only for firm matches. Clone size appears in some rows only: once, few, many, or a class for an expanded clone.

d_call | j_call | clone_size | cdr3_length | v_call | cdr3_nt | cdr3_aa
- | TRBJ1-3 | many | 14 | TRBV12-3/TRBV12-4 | TGTGCCAGCAGACCCGGGACCCTGGGAAACACCATATATTTT | CASRPGTLGNTIYF
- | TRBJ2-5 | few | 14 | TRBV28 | TGTGCCAGCAGTTCCGGGGACGGACAAGAGACCCAGTACTTC | CASSSGDGQETQYF
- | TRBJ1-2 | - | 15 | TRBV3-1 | TGTGCCAGCAGTGATTGGGGCAGGGAGAACTATGGCTACACCTTC | CASSDWGRENYGYTF
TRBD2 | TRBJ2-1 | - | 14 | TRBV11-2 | TGTGCCAGCAGCTCTCTGGGACTAGCGGATGAGCAGTTCTTC | CASSSLGLADEQFF
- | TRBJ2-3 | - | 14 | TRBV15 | TGTGCCACCAGTGGCGGGTACAGCACAGATACGCAGTATTTT | CATSGGYSTDTQYF
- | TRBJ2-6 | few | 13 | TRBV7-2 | TGTGCCAGCACGCTAACCCGGGACATCGTCCTGACTTTC | CASTLTRDIVLTF
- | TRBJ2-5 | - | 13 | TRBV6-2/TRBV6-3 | TGTGCCAGCAGTTACCTAGTACGGGAGACCCAGTACTTC | CASSYLVRETQYF
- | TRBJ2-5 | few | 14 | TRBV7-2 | TGTGCCAGCAGCTACAACACCGACGGGGAGACCCAGTACTTC | CASSYNTDGETQYF
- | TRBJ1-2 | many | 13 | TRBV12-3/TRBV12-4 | TGTGCCAGCAGTCCGGACGGTAACTATGGCTACACCTTC | CASSPDGNYGYTF
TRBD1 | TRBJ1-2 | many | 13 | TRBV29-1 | TGCAGCGTTGAACCGGGACAGAAGTATGGCTACACCTTC | CSVEPGQKYGYTF
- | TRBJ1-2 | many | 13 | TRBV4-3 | TGCGCCAGCAGCCAAGGATATAACTATGGCTACACCTTC | CASSQGYNYGYTF
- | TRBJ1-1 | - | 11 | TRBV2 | TGTGCCAGCAGTGAGGAGGGTGAAGCTTTCTTT | CASSEEGEAFF
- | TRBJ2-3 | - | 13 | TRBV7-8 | TGTGCCAGCAGGTCTAGGGGCACAGATACGCAGTATTTT | CASRSRGTDTQYF
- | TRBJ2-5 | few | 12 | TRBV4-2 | TGTGCCAGCAGCCAAGATAGGGTGACCCAGTACTTC | CASSQDRVTQYF
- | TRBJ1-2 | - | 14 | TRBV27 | TGTGCCAGCACCCACCCCTTCGGGGTTGGCGGCTACACCTTC | CASTHPFGVGGYTF
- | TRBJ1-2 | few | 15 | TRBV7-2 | TGTGCCAGCAGCTTAGTCTTTGGCACAGGCTATGGCTACACCTTC | CASSLVFGTGYGYTF
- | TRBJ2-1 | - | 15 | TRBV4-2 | TGTGCCAGCAGCCATTCGGGGTCCCCCTACAATGAGCAGTTCTTC | CASSHSGSPYNEQFF
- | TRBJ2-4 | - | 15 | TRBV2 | TGTGCCAGCAGGGGGGTCCCCGGGGGCAAAAACATTCAGTACTTC | CASRGVPGGKNIQYF
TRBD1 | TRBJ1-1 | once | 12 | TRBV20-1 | TGCAGTGCTAGCCACAGGGGCGACGAAGCTTTCTTT | CSASHRGDEAFF
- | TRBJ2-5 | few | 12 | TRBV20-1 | TGCAGTGCTAGTACTAGAAGGGAGACCCAGTACTTC | CSASTRRETQYF